This TCR beta chain was captured in a study of neurological immune-mediated disorders. The cDNA came from 5'RACE, which used 10-nucleotide random UMIs. One entry per CDR3 protein results from TCRdb running MiXCR on the 5' RACE reads. This sample has about 44,000 distinct CDR3 sequences, with around a fifth found just once. This clonotype has at least ten counts. Antigen: not known. As for time point: technical triplicate 3. Points from the study as a whole: HTLV-1-associated myelopathy had the most TCR clonal expansion, whereas multiple sclerosis had the least (lower than in healthy controls).

Trimming at V came to 5 bases and at J to 5 bases, leaving 11 bases not matched to a gene. This CDR3 region has 16 residues. This chain uses TRBV12-3 or TRBV12-4 with TRBJ2-1; 8 positions match TRBD2. The sequenced sample was PBMCs. This sequence was found in a man aged 55 to 69 with HTLV-1-associated myelopathy (HAM/TSP). The CDR3: CASSRRGDLRNNEQFF. The CDR3 DNA reads as TGTGCCAGCAGTCGGCGGGGGGACTTACGAAACAATGAGCAGTTCTTC.